These 22 T cell receptor beta chains came from one sample sequenced in a study of cytomegalovirus exposure and HLA in healthy donors (dated by TCRdb to 2017 to 2019). Library construction relied on the immunoSEQ multiplex PCR assay. A mixture of 60 forward primers for TCR Vbeta segments and 13 reverse primers for TCR Jbeta segments was used in the multiplex PCR. This immuneACCESS table, as held by TCRdb, lists in-frame sequences with V and J called but not all clones. Of the missing ones, under half trace to an unresolved V gene in checked studies; the others have no known cause. The sample's table lists a count of around 33,000 clones. The top ten constitute around 3.5% of the sample. Sequencing used PBMCs. The origin of the receptors is a man in his forties or fifties in good health and CMV-seronegative.

J is TRBJ2-1 and V is TRBV6-5, with a weak D call TRBD1 (5 bases). CDR1 and CDR2 (germline): MNHEY, SVGAGI. This CDR3 is built from 15 residues. The V end lost 6 bases, the J end lost 2 bases, and 14 bases lay between the germline ends. As DNA, the CDR3 is TGTGCCAGCAGACGCGACAGCCAACCCTACAATGAGCAGTTCTTC. It is translated as CASRRDSQPYNEQFF.

The CDR3 is CASSQDRGTSGSTKGDEQFF. CDR3 nucleotide sequence: TGCGCCAGCAGCCAAGATAGGGGGACTAGCGGGTCTACTAAGGGGGATGAGCAGTTCTTC. The chain carries TRBV4-1 and TRBJ2-1; TRBD2 matches 12 bases. The CDR3 has 20 residues. Unmatched junction bases numbered 17, after V lost 0 bases and J lost 8 bases. Germline CDR1 MGHRA, CDR2 YSYEKL.

The chain is built from TRBV11-2 and TRBJ1-1, with TRBD1 as a possible D gene (5 bases). Germline V gene lookup returns CDR1 SGHAT and CDR2 FQNNGV. The CDR3 length is 13 residues. V dropped 0 bases and J dropped 8 bases, with 10 bases sitting between them. CDR3 coding DNA: TGTGCCAGCAGCTTAGAAACGGGGGGGGAAGCTTTCTTT. This sequence encodes CASSLETGGEAFF.

The J gene is TRBJ1-1, the V gene TRBV11-3; tentatively, D is TRBD1 (5 bases). Trimming pared 2 bases from V and 2 bases from J, leaving 12 bases between. CDR3 length equals 15 residues. Per germline, CDR1 SGHNT and CDR2 YENEEA. Here the CDR3 DNA reads TGTGCCAGCAGCTTAATGGGGGGTTTAAACACTGAAGCTTTCTTT. Translated, it gives CASSLMGGLNTEAFF.

J is TRBJ2-7 and V is TRBV6-6, with 9 bases identical to TRBD1. Unmatched junction bases numbered 5, after V lost 9 bases and J lost 2 bases. This CDR3 is built from 13 residues. Looked up from germline, CDR1 is MNHNY and CDR2 is SVGAGI (reference sequence). The CDR3 region is CASDRDRAYEQYF. CDR3 DNA sequence: TGTGCCAGTGACCGGGACAGGGCCTACGAGCAGTACTTC.

The gene calls are TRBV11-1 and TRBJ2-7, with 9 nucleotides matching TRBD2. The CDR3 covers 16 residues. Germline loops: CDR1 SGHAT, CDR2 FQDESV (reference sequence). Trimming cost V 2 bases and J 3 bases; bases outside gene matches: 8. The chain's CDR3 is CASSLYSLAGGYEQYF. The CDR3 nucleotides read TGTGCCAGCAGCTTATATTCACTAGCGGGTGGCTACGAGCAGTACTTC.

The chain is built from TRBV6-4 and TRBJ2-7; 7 bases are a match to TRBD1. The V gene's germline CDR1 is MRHNA and CDR2 SNTAGT. The ends lost 3 bases at V and 0 bases at J; junction bases unmatched: 11. The CDR3 has 17 amino acids. The DNA of the CDR3 is TGTGCCAGCAGTGATAGGGAGCCCGGACAGGCCTCCTACGAGCAGTACTTC. This sequence encodes CASSDREPGQASYEQYF.

The chain uses TRBV7-9 and TRBJ2-7, with a weak D call TRBD1 (6 bases). Germline V lookup: CDR1 SEHNR, CDR2 FQNEAQ (reference sequence). Trimming took 5 bases from V and 2 from J, leaving 13 bases between them. CDR3 size: 14 residues. The CDR3 coding sequence is TGTGCCAGCAGCCCATGGACAGAAACCTACGAGCAGTACTTC. This encodes CASSPWTETYEQYF. Using reference TRBV7-9 and TRBJ2-7 for the parts outside the CDR3, the full variable domain is DTGVSQNPRHKITKRGQNVTFRCDPISEHNRLYWYRQTLGQGPEFLTYFQNEAQLEKSRLLSDRFSAERPKGSFSTLEIQRTEQGDSAMYLCASSPWTETYEQYFGPGTRLTVT.

This chain uses TRBV5-1 with TRBJ2-3, with 8 nucleotides matching TRBD1. The CDR3 spans 15 residues. CDR1 and CDR2 from the germline V gene are SGHRS and YFSETQ. The V segment lost 4 bases and the J segment 4 bases; nucleotides outside the gene matches: 8. CDR3 sequence reads: CASSPEGQAADTQYF. The CDR3 DNA sequence: TGCGCCAGCAGCCCCGAGGGACAGGCGGCAGATACGCAGTATTTT.

The rearrangement joins TRBV11-2 to TRBJ2-7; 7 bases are a match to TRBD2. With 5 bases clipped from V and 3 bases from J, the junction kept 4 bases outside the gene matches. CDR3 size: 13 residues. CDR1 and CDR2 (germline): SGHAT, FQNNGV. In DNA, the CDR3 is TGTGCCAGCAGCAAAGGGAGGGGCTACGAGCAGTACTTC. This sequence encodes CASSKGRGYEQYF. The complete variable domain, with remaining parts taken from reference TRBV11-2 and TRBJ2-7, reads EAGVAQSPRYKIIEKRQSVAFWCNPISGHATLYWYQQILGQGPKLLIQFQNNGVVDDSQLPKDRFSAERLKGVDSTLKIQPAKLEDSAVYLCASSKGRGYEQYFGPGTRLTVT.

The chain couples TRBV19 to TRBJ2-3; weak D call: TRBD1 (6 bases). V gave up 8 bases and J gave up 4 bases, with 22 bases separating them. The CDR3 runs 16 residues. CDR1 is LNHDA, CDR2 SQIVND, per germline (reference sequence). CDR3 protein: CASARLRGEEADTQYF. The CDR3 DNA reads TGTGCCAGTGCCCGTCTCAGGGGCGAAGAGGCAGATACGCAGTATTTT.

This chain joins TRBV6-5 and TRBJ1-2; possible D gene TRBD1, 5 bases. Germline V gene lookup returns CDR1 MNHEY and CDR2 SVGAGI. The germline V and J ends were trimmed by 5 bases and 1 base, with 14 bases remaining between them. The CDR3 covers 15 residues. The CDR3 loop reads CASSPNPGGNYGYTF. The DNA of the CDR3 is TGTGCCAGCAGTCCAAATCCCGGGGGTAACTATGGCTACACCTTC.

The genes are TRBV28 and TRBJ1-2; the match to TRBD1 covers 9 bases. The CDR3 is 15 amino acids. The V gene end was trimmed by 5 bases and the J gene end by 3 bases; junction bases not matched to a gene: 7. From germline, CDR1 is MDHEN and CDR2 SYDVKM. In nucleotides, the CDR3 is TGTGCCAGCAGTCCGGGACAGGGTCCAGACTATGGCTACACCTTC. Translating it yields CASSPGQGPDYGYTF.

This chain joins TRBV19 and TRBJ2-4; 7 nucleotides match TRBD1. The J segment lost 6 bases and the V segment lost 4 bases, leaving 6 bases of the junction unmatched. Germline V gene data show CDR1 as LNHDA and CDR2 as SQIVND (reference sequence). The CDR3 is made up of 14 amino acids. The CDR3 DNA reads TGTGCCAGTAGTAGAGCCGGGACAGCAAACATTCAGTACTTC. Translation: CASSRAGTANIQYF.

The chain joins TRBV28 to TRBJ1-1; TRBD1 might be the D (6 bases). There are 14 residues in the CDR3. Between the trimmed V and J ends, which lost 5 bases and 3 bases, there was a span of 13 bases. CDR1 is MDHEN and CDR2 is SYDVKM in the germline V gene. The CDR3 nucleotides are TGTGCCAGCAGTAGACAGGTTCTGGACACTGAAGCTTTCTTT. Translation: CASSRQVLDTEAFF.

The chain uses TRBV28 and TRBJ2-7, with unresolved D. CDR1 and CDR2 (germline): MDHEN, SYDVKM. With 6 bases removed from V and 2 bases from J, the gap between germline ends came to 8 bases. The CDR3 loop spans 12 amino acids. In nucleotides, the CDR3 is TGTGCCAGCAGCATGGGCCCCTACGAGCAGTACTTC. Its protein is CASSMGPYEQYF.

The rearrangement uses TRBV6-1 and TRBJ1-1; TRBD1 is a possible D gene (6 bases). Germline V CDR1 and CDR2: MNHNS, SASEGT. CDR3 length equals 14 residues. Trimming took 4 bases from V and 5 from J, leaving 14 bases between them. CDR3 protein: CASSANRVQTEAFF. The CDR3 DNA follows: TGTGCCAGCAGTGCAAACAGGGTACAAACTGAAGCTTTCTTT.

The rearrangement joins TRBV4-3 to TRBJ2-1; D may be TRBD1 (5 bases). V lost 1 base and J lost 4, with 17 bases in between. CDR1 and CDR2 from the germline V gene are LGHNA and YSLEER. The CDR3 contains 17 residues. The CDR3 DNA is TGCGCCAGCAGCCAAGTAGCCCTCGCGAAGGGGTACAATGAGCAGTTCTTC. Its translation: CASSQVALAKGYNEQFF.

The V and J genes are TRBV5-6 and TRBJ2-4; D call uncertain. The CDR3 has 17 residues. The V gene's germline CDR1 is SGHDT and CDR2 YYEEEE. Trimming took off 6 bases at V and 5 bases at J, with 24 bases between the two ends. CDR3 loop: CASMISLYSGRQNIQYF. The CDR3 bases are TGTGCCAGCATGATAAGCCTGTACAGTGGTCGACAAAACATTCAGTACTTC. Together with reference TRBV5-6 and TRBJ2-4, the CDR3 gives the full variable domain: DAGVTQSPTHLIKTRGQQVTLRCSPKSGHDTVSWYQQALGQGPQFIFQYYEEEERQRGNFPDRFSGHQFPNYSSELNVNALLLGDSALYLCASMISLYSGRQNIQYFGAGTRLSVL.

The V gene is TRBV6-5, the J gene TRBJ1-1, with 8 bases identical to TRBD1. Unmatched junction bases numbered 3, after V lost 0 bases and J lost 6 bases. Per the germline V gene, CDR1 is MNHEY and CDR2 is SVGAGI. The CDR3 has 14 residues. In DNA form, the CDR3 reads TGTGCCAGCAGTTACTCCAGGGGGCAAGCTGAAGCTTTCTTT. Translation: CASSYSRGQAEAFF.

The gene calls are TRBV19 and TRBJ2-1; the match to TRBD2 covers 11 bases. Unmatched junction bases numbered 11, after V lost 6 bases and J lost 10 bases. The CDR3 is 15 amino acids. Germline CDR1 reads LNHDA; CDR2 reads SQIVND (reference sequence). The CDR3 region has the DNA TGTGCCAGTAGATTAGCGGGAGGGTGGTTCGGGGAGCAGTTCTTC. Its translation is CASRLAGGWFGEQFF.

The V and J genes are TRBV19 and TRBJ2-1; possible D gene TRBD2, 6 bases. This CDR3 comprises 15 residues. Germline V gives CDR1 LNHDA, CDR2 SQIVND (reference sequence). V shed 1 base and J shed 4 bases, with 11 bases lying between them. CDR3 loop: CASSIVPSEYNEQFF. The CDR3 bases are TGTGCCAGTAGTATAGTTCCTAGCGAATACAATGAGCAGTTCTTC.